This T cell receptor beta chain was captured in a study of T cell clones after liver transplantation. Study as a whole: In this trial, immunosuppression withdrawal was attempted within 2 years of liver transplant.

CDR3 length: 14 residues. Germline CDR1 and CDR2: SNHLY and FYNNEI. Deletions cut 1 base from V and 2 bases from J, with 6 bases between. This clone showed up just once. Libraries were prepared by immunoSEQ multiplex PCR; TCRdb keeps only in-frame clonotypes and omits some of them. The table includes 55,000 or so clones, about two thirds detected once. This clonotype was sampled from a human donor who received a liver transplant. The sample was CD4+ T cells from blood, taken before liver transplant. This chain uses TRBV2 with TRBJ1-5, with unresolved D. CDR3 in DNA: TGTGCCAGCAGTGAAGAGGGAGGCAATCAGCCCCAGCATTTT. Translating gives CASSEEGGNQPQHF.